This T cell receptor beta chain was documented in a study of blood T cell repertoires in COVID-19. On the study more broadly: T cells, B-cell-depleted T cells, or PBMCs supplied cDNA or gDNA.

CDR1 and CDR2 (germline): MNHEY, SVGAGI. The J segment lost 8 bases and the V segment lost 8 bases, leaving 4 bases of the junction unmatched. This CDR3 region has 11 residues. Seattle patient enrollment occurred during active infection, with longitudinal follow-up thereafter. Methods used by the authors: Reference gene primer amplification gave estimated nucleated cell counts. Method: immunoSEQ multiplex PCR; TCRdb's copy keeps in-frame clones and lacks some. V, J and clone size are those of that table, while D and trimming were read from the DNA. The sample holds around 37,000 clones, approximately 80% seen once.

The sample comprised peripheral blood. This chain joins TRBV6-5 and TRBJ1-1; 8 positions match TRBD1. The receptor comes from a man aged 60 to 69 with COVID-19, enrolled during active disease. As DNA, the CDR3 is TGTGCCAGCGCAGGGGGCTGGGAAGCTTTCTTT. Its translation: CASAGGWEAFF.